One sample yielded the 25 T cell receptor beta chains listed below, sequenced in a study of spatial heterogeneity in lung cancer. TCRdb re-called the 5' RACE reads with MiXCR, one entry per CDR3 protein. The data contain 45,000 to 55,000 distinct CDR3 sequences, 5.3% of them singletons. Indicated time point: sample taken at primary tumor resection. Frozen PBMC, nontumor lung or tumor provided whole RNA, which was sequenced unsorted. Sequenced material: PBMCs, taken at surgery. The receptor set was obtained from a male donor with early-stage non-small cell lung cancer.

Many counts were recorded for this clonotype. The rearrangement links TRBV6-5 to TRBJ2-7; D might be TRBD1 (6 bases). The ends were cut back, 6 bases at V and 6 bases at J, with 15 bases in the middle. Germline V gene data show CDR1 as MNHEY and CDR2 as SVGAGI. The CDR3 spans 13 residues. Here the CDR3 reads CASRPYTGSEQYF. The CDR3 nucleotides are TGTGCCAGCAGGCCGTATACAGGGTCCGAGCAGTACTTC.

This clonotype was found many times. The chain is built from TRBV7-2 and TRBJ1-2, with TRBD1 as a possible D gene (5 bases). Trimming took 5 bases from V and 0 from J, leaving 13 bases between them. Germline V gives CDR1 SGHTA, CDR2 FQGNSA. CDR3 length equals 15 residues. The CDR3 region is CASSLSAGTNYGYTF. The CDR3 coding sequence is TGTGCCAGCAGCCTCTCCGCAGGGACTAACTATGGCTACACCTTC.

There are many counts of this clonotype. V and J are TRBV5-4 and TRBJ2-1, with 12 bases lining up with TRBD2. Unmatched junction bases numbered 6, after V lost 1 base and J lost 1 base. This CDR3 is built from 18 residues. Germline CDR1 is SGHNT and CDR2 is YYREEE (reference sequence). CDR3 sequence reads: CASSLKLAGGGSYNEQFF. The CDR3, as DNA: TGTGCCAGCAGCTTGAAACTAGCGGGAGGAGGATCCTACAATGAGCAGTTCTTC.

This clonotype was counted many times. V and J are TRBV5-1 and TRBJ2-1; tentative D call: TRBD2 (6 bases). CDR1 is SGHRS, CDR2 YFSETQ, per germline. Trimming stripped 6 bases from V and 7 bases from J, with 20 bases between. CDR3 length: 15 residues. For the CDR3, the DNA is TGCGCCAGCATGGCTGGAGCTAGCGCGAGAAATGAGCAGTTCTTC. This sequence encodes CASMAGASARNEQFF.

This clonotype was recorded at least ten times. CDR3 sequence reads: CASSGGPRPNNEQFF. CDR3 nucleotides: TGTGCCAGCAGCGGGGGACCGCGCCCTAACAATGAGCAGTTCTTC. The chain joins TRBV5-6 to TRBJ2-1; D tentatively reads TRBD1 or TRBD2 (5 bases each). The CDR3 is 15 amino acids. Trimming shortened V by 4 bases and J by 5 bases, and 16 bases separated the two germline ends. CDR1 is SGHDT and CDR2 is YYEEEE in the germline V gene.

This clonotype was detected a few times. In DNA, the CDR3 is TGTGCCAGCAGACAATCCCGCACGGGAGTGGATACGCAGTATTTT. Protein: CASRQSRTGVDTQYF. J is TRBJ2-3 and V is TRBV7-2; TRBD2 might be the D (6 bases). The V and J ends lost 6 bases and 6 bases respectively, with 19 bases between them. CDR1 and CDR2 (germline): SGHTA, FQGNSA. This CDR3 comprises 15 residues.

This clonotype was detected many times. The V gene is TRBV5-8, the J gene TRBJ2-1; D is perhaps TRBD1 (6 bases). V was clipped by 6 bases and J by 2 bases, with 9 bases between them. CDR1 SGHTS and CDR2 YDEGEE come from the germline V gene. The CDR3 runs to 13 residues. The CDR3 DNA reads TGTGCCAGCACCGAGGGGGCCTACAATGAGCAGTTCTTC. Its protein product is CASTEGAYNEQFF.

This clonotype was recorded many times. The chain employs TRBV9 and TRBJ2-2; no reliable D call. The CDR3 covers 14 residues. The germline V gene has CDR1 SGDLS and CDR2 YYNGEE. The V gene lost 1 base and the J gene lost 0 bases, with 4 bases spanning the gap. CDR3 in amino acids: CASSVSANTGELFF. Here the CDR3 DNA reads TGTGCCAGCAGCGTAAGCGCGAACACCGGGGAGCTGTTTTTT.

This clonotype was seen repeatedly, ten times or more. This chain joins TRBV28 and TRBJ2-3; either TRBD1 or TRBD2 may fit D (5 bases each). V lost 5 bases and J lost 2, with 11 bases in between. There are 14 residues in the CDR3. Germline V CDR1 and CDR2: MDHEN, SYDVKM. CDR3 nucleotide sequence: TGTGCCAGCAGTCTCGGGACCAACACAGATACGCAGTATTTT. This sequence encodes CASSLGTNTDTQYF.

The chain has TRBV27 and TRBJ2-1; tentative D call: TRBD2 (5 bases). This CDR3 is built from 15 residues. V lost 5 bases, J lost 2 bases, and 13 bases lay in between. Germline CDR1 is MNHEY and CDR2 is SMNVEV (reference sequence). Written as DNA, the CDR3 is TGTGCCAGCAGTCCCCACGGAGGCACCTACAATGAGCAGTTCTTC. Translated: CASSPHGGTYNEQFF.

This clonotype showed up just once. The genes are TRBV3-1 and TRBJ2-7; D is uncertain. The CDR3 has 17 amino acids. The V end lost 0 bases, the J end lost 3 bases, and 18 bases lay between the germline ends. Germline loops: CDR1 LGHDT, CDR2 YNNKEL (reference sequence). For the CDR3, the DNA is TGTGCCAGCAGCCAAGATCTTGGGAAAGCCAATCACTACGAGCAGTACTTC. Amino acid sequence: CASSQDLGKANHYEQYF.

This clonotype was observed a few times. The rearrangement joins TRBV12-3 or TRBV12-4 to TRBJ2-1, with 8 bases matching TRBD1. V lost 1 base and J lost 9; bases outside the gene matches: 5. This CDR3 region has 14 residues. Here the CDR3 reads CASSLGTGLVEQFF. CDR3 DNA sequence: TGTGCCAGCAGTTTAGGGACAGGGCTAGTTGAGCAGTTCTTC.

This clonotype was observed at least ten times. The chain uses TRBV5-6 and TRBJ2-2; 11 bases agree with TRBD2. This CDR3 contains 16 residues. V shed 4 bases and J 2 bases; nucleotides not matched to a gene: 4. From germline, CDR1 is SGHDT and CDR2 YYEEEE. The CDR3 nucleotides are TGTGCCAGCAGCGCCGGACTAGCGGGCAACACCGGGGAGCTGTTTTTT. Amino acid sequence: CASSAGLAGNTGELFF.

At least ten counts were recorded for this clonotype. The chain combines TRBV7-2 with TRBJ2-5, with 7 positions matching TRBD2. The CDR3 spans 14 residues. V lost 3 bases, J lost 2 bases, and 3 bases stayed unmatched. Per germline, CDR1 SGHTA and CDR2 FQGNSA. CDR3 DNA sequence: TGTGCCAGCAGCTTCACTAGCGCGCAAGAGACCCAGTACTTC. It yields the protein CASSFTSAQETQYF.

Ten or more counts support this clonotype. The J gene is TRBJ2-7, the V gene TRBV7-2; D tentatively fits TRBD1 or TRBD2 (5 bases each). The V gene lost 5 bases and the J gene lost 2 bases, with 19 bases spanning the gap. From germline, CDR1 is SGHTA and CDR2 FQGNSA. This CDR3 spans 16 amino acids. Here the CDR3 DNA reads TGTGCCAGCAGCCTGAGCCGGGGCAGGGCCCCCTACGAGCAGTACTTC. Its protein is CASSLSRGRAPYEQYF.

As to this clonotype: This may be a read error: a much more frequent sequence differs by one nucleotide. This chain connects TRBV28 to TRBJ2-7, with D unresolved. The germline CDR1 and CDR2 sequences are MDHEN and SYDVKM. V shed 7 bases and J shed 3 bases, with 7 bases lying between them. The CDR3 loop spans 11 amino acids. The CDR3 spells CASNKGYEQYF. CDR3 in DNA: TGTGCCAGCAACAAGGGCTACGAGCAGTACTTC.

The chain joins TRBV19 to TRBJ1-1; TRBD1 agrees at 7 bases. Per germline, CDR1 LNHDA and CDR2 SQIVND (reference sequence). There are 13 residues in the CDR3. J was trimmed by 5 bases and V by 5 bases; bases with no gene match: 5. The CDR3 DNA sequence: TGTGCCAGTAGTCTTAAACAGGGGACTGAAGCTTTCTTT. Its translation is CASSLKQGTEAFF.

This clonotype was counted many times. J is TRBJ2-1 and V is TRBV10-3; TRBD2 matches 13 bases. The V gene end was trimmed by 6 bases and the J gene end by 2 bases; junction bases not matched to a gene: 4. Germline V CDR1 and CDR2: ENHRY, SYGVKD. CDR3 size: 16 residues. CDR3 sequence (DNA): TGTGCCATCAGACCGGGACTAGCGGGAACCTACAATGAGCAGTTCTTC. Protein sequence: CAIRPGLAGTYNEQFF.

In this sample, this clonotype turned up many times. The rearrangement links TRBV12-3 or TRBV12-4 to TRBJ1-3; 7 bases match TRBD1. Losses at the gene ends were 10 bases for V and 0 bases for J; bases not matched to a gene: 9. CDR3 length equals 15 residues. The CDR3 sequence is CATTGTAFSGNTIYF. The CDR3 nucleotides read TGTGCCACCACCGGGACAGCCTTCTCTGGAAACACCATATATTTT.

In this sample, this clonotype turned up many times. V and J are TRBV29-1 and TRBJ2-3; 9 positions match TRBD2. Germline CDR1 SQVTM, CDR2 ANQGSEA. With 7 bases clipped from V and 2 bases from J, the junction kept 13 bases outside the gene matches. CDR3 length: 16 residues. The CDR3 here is CSGADGLAGITDTQYF. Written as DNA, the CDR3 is TGCAGCGGAGCAGATGGGCTAGCGGGAATCACAGATACGCAGTATTTT.

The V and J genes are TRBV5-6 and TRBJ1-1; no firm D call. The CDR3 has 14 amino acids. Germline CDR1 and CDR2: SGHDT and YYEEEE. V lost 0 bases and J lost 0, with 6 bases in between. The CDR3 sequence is CASSLGVLNTEAFF. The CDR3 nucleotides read TGTGCCAGCAGCTTGGGGGTGTTGAACACTGAAGCTTTCTTT.

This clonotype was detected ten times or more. This CDR3 reads CASSVTGELFF. CDR3 DNA: TGTGCCAGCAGCGTCACCGGGGAGCTGTTTTTT. The chain links TRBV7-2 to TRBJ2-2; no firm D call. V was shortened by 5 bases and J by 4 bases, with 2 bases between the two germline ends. CDR3 length: 11 amino acids. The germline V gene has CDR1 SGHTA and CDR2 FQGNSA.

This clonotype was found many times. CDR3 sequence: CASSSGTVYGYTF. In DNA form, the CDR3 reads TGTGCCAGCAGCTCCGGGACGGTCTATGGCTACACCTTC. The chain joins TRBV12-3 or TRBV12-4 to TRBJ1-2; TRBD1 is a possible D gene (5 bases). The CDR3 is 13 amino acids. Trimming cost V 6 bases and J 4 bases, with 12 bases left between them.

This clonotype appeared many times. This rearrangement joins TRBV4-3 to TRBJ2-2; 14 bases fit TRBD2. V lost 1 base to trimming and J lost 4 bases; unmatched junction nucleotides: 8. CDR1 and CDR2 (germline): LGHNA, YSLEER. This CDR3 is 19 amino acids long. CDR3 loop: CASSQGTPGTSGGTGELFF. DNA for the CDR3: TGCGCCAGCAGCCAAGGAACCCCCGGGACTAGCGGGGGCACCGGGGAGCTGTTTTTT.

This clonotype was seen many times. In DNA, the CDR3 is TGTGCCAGCAGTCACGGGGCTCGAGAATATTTCGGCTACACCTTC. It yields the protein CASSHGAREYFGYTF. V gene TRBV12-3 or TRBV12-4 combines with J gene TRBJ1-2; D might be TRBD1 (5 bases). With 5 bases removed from V and 8 bases from J, the gap between germline ends came to 21 bases. The CDR3 sequence is 15 residues long.